Many counts were recorded for the clone carrying this TCR beta chain. The data originate from a study of HIV-infected patients and healthy controls. Follow-up blood was drawn about 14 weeks, roughly three months, after antiretroviral therapy began. No cell fractionation was done, so the repertoire covers all unsorted peripheral blood T cells. cDNA was made from about 510 ng RNA using alpha and beta constant primers. Alpha and beta chain libraries were made separately by chain-specific third strand synthesis with multiplexing indices. TCRdb independently ran MiXCR on the 5' RACE reads; one entry per CDR3 protein. Of roughly 14,000 distinct CDR3 sequences listed, around 10% were seen once; the top ten hold roughly 37%. Trimming stripped 2 bases from V and 4 bases from J, with 8 bases between. Germline-derived CDR1 and CDR2 are SGDLS and YYNGEE. The CDR3 length is 13 residues.

J is TRBJ2-3 and V is TRBV9; D perhaps matches TRBD2 (5 bases). The sample here was blood, taken during antiretroviral therapy. The source is an adult with HIV infection. The donor label of this sample is uncertain. The CDR3 coding sequence is TGTGCCAGCAGCGTCGGACTCGCAGATACGCAGTATTTT. Its protein product is CASSVGLADTQYF.